A selection of T cell receptor beta chains follows, all from one sample in a study of shared clonotypes between healthy human individuals. Using immunoSEQ multiplex PCR, the repertoire was profiled, and TCRdb retains in-frame clones only, with some absent. This table holds around 690,000 clones, 90% found once. Sequenced: memory CD8+ T cells from PBMCs. These receptors originate from a man aged 18 to 30 in good health. Some clones in this sample may be carry-over from other donors' samples. Both conserved end residues are part of each CDR3. A D gene is named only where the DNA matches it firmly. Rows may omit the clone size; those that give it use once, few, many or a size class.

V	size	D	J	CDR3	DNA
TRBV9	NA	NA	TRBJ2-1	CASSGQRYNEQFF	TGTGCCAGCAGCGGCCAGAGGTACAATGAGCAGTTCTTC
TRBV5-4	NA	NA	TRBJ1-2	CASSSPDGYTF	TGTGCCAGCAGCTCTCCGGATGGCTACACCTTC
TRBV28	NA	TRBD2	TRBJ2-1	CATQWTSGSDEQFF	TGTGCCACCCAATGGACTAGCGGGAGCGATGAGCAGTTCTTC
TRBV28	NA	TRBD1	TRBJ1-5	CASSSLDREPTQPQHF	TGTGCCAGCAGTTCTCTTGACAGGGAACCCACTCAGCCCCAGCATTTT
TRBV4-1	once	NA	TRBJ2-3	CASSQRTTSSTDTQYF	TGCGCCAGCAGCCAACGGACTACCTCTAGCACAGATACGCAGTATTTT
TRBV6-5	NA	NA	TRBJ2-1	CASSLDRARPNEQFF	TGTGCCAGCAGCCTGGACAGAGCCCGACCCAATGAGCAGTTCTTC
TRBV27	once	NA	TRBJ1-2	CASSFGSGYGYTF	NA
TRBV11-3	NA	NA	TRBJ1-2	CASSPLGGFYGYTF	TGTGCCAGCAGCCCACTAGGGGGGTTCTATGGCTACACCTTC
TRBV28	NA	NA	TRBJ1-1	CASRSPPLGANTEAFF	TGTGCCAGCAGATCACCCCCTTTAGGGGCGAACACTGAAGCTTTCTTT
TRBV11-2	NA	NA	TRBJ2-3	CASSLGMSTDTQYF	TGTGCCAGCAGCTTAGGAATGAGCACAGATACGCAGTATTTT
TRBV18	NA	NA	TRBJ2-1	CASSPDGRLNSYNEQFF	TGTGCCAGCTCACCAGACGGTCGGTTGAACTCCTACAATGAGCAGTTCTTC